Listed below are T cell receptor beta chains from one sample, sequenced in a study of T cell responses to AZD1222 COVID-19 vaccine. The assay was immunoSEQ multiplex PCR, and TCRdb's table has in-frame clones only and misses some. The data show about 57,000 clones, with approximately 83% seen just once and over 15% held by the top ten. Material: peripheral blood, obtained on day 0 of AZD1222 vaccination. These receptors were obtained from an adult in good health. Each CDR3 is given without its conserved first and last residue. Fields, in order: V gene, J gene, CDR3 protein.

>TRBV2|TRBJ1-2
ASHQGKGGGYT
>TRBV4-2|TRBJ1-5
ASSPPGQGSQPQH
>TRBV10-3|TRBJ1-1
AISESSYTEAF
>TRBV7-8|TRBJ2-7
ASSLEGQRRMY
>TRBV12-3/TRBV12-4|TRBJ1-1
ASSPQQGAEAF
>TRBV4-1|TRBJ2-3
ASSQSSGRSTDTQY
>TRBV7-2|TRBJ2-3
ASSLAGTSGSRTDTQY
>TRBV19|TRBJ1-2
ASSIGQGYYGYT
>TRBV6-2/TRBV6-3|TRBJ1-6
ASSYSGNSPLH
>TRBV6-5|TRBJ2-7
ASKEGAYYEQY
>TRBV4-2|TRBJ1-2
ASSQEMANYGYT
>TRBV18|TRBJ2-2
ASSPEPPGELF
>TRBV5-5|TRBJ2-2
ASSLGQWNTGELF
>TRBV19|TRBJ2-5
ASSLSGVGETQY
>TRBV2|TRBJ2-1
ASSEFGGGPLEQF
>TRBV10-1|TRBJ2-5
ASLVQETQY
>TRBV5-1|TRBJ2-1
ASSFGPNLAGHYNEQF
>TRBV5-8|TRBJ2-7
ASSPGGGTYEQY
>TRBV20-1|TRBJ1-2
SASGGGVLVYGYT
>TRBV5-8|TRBJ1-4
ASSLARGTTDEKLF
>TRBV28|TRBJ1-6
ASSLYQGRGRSPLH
>TRBV9|TRBJ1-2
ASSGRQSPYGYT
>TRBV3-1/TRBV3-2|TRBJ2-1
ASSQGSDEQF
>TRBV9|TRBJ1-5
ASSVDGVINQPQH
>TRBV5-1|TRBJ1-2
ASSLAYSGFGYT
>TRBV29-1|TRBJ1-1
SVTKGLGHTEAF
>TRBV3-1/TRBV3-2|TRBJ2-1
ASSQTSGIDNEQF
>TRBV5-1|TRBJ2-2
ASSDDPGQANTGELF
>TRBV6-5|TRBJ2-5
ASRDVGRVETQY
>TRBV4-3|TRBJ2-5
ASSQEALAGGGETQY
>TRBV19|TRBJ2-7
ASSKGGTSGRRIGYEQY
>TRBV5-6|TRBJ2-3
ASSRGLGTDTQY
>TRBV28|TRBJ1-5
ASTSRQGEAQPQH
>TRBV6-5|TRBJ2-7
ASSYSTGEASYEQY
>TRBV30|TRBJ2-5
AWRRTGSQETQY
>TRBV7-3|TRBJ1-2
ASSLNQGAGYT
>TRBV5-1|TRBJ2-7
ASSLGGQGSYEQY
>TRBV18|TRBJ1-1
ASSPPGAGMEMTEAF
>TRBV29-1|TRBJ2-2
SVEVGGAPDTGELF
>TRBV3-1/TRBV3-2|TRBJ2-5
ASSQRLERAQETQY
>TRBV18|TRBJ1-3
ASSAQNQGSGNTIY
>TRBV6-5|TRBJ1-2
ASSLIYGTTYGYT
>TRBV28|TRBJ1-4
ASSLGQGYREKLF
>TRBV30|TRBJ1-5
AWSQDRETLSNQPQH
>TRBV20-1|TRBJ2-5
SASQGPETQY
>TRBV6-5|TRBJ2-7
ASSYSAGGDYEQY
>TRBV4-1|TRBJ2-5
ASSMTRTQETQY
>TRBV18|TRBJ2-2
ASSPSRRETGELF
>TRBV5-3|TRBJ2-7
ARNWEQY
>TRBV6-6|TRBJ1-2
ASSRRDGYGYT
>TRBV28|TRBJ1-4
ASSLVFSGEGKLF
>TRBV4-2|TRBJ2-7
ASSQDTGAVSYEQY
>TRBV18|TRBJ1-1
ASSGSAPEAF
>TRBV7-2|TRBJ2-5
ASSPSTETQY
>TRBV2|TRBJ1-5
ASKGDRVPPGPQH
>TRBV28|TRBJ2-5
ASSFEGLAGQETQY
>TRBV30|TRBJ2-1
AASAGYEGNEQF
>TRBV28|TRBJ1-2
ASSSPVGWYGYT
>TRBV4-1|TRBJ1-5
ASSPSGGASDGNQPQH